This is a list of T cell receptor beta chains from one sample in a study of cytomegalovirus exposure and HLA in healthy donors. Libraries were prepared by immunoSEQ multiplex PCR; TCRdb keeps only in-frame clonotypes and omits some of them. The profile shows 35,000 to 45,000 clones, around 50% of them singletons. The sequencing input was PBMCs. The receptors here all came from a human donor in good health. CDR3s include the opening cysteine and the closing phenylalanine or tryptophan. D genes are given only for firm matches. Size is omitted from some rows. Given values are once, few, many or a class for expanded clones.

V: TRBV4-3; size: -; J: TRBJ2-1; D: -; CDR3: CASSQEGRRKQFF; DNA: TGCGCCAGCAGCCAAGAAGGACGGAGGAAGCAGTTCTTC
V: TRBV4-3; size: -; J: TRBJ1-4; D: -; CDR3: CASSQAYGSTNEKLFF; DNA: TGCGCCAGCAGCCAAGCCTACGGGTCAACTAATGAAAAACTGTTTTTT
V: TRBV5-1; size: -; J: TRBJ2-2; D: -; CDR3: CASSLKASATGELFF; DNA: TGCGCCAGCAGCTTGAAGGCTAGTGCGACCGGGGAGCTGTTTTTT
V: TRBV7-2; size: few; J: TRBJ1-5; D: TRBD1; CDR3: CASSPRPTGLGQPQHF; DNA: TGTGCCAGCAGCCCCCGCCCGACAGGGCTGGGTCAGCCCCAGCATTTT
V: TRBV4-3; size: few; J: TRBJ2-2; D: -; CDR3: CASSHWTTTGELFF; DNA: TGCGCCAGCAGCCACTGGACAACCACCGGGGAGCTGTTTTTT
V: TRBV10-3; size: -; J: TRBJ1-2; D: -; CDR3: CAIRGGGGDPYGYTF; DNA: TGTGCCATCCGCGGGGGAGGGGGGGACCCCTATGGCTACACCTTC
V: TRBV4-3; size: -; J: TRBJ2-3; D: -; CDR3: CASSQGPQLSSDTQYF; DNA: TGCGCCAGCAGCCAGGGGCCTCAGCTTTCCTCAGATACGCAGTATTTT
V: TRBV5-5; size: -; J: TRBJ2-7; D: -; CDR3: CASSPGGFWWETSYEQYF; DNA: TGTGCCAGCAGCCCGGGTGGTTTTTGGTGGGAGACCTCCTACGAGCAGTACTTC
V: TRBV5-4; size: -; J: TRBJ2-7; D: TRBD2; CDR3: CASSPTGTSVVYEQYF; DNA: TGTGCCAGCAGCCCAACCGGGACTAGCGTAGTCTACGAGCAGTACTTC
V: TRBV28; size: -; J: TRBJ1-1; D: -; CDR3: CASSSPAGSTEAFF; DNA: TGTGCCAGCAGTTCTCCGGCGGGGAGCACTGAAGCTTTCTTT
V: TRBV18; size: few; J: TRBJ1-2; D: -; CDR3: CASSPAPSVLFGYTF; DNA: TGTGCCAGCTCACCAGCCCCGTCGGTTTTATTTGGCTACACCTTC
V: TRBV4-3; size: few; J: TRBJ1-2; D: -; CDR3: CASSQDSAYRGGGYTF; DNA: TGCGCCAGCAGCCAAGATAGCGCGTATCGGGGAGGCGGCTACACCTTC
V: TRBV30; size: -; J: TRBJ1-5; D: TRBD1; CDR3: CAWSGDRGAGQPQHF; DNA: TGTGCCTGGAGTGGGGACAGGGGAGCGGGTCAGCCCCAGCATTTT
V: TRBV6-5; size: -; J: TRBJ1-1; D: -; CDR3: CASSKRGNTEAFF; DNA: TGTGCCAGCAGTAAACGGGGGAACACTGAAGCTTTCTTT
V: TRBV6-4; size: few; J: TRBJ2-2; D: -; CDR3: CASSQQGQTGELFF; DNA: TGTGCCAGCAGTCAACAGGGTCAGACCGGGGAGCTGTTTTTT
V: TRBV18; size: -; J: TRBJ1-5; D: -; CDR3: CASSPTGNGGNQPQHF; DNA: TGTGCCAGCTCACCCACAGGGAACGGGGGCAATCAGCCCCAGCATTTT
V: TRBV7-9; size: few; J: TRBJ2-7; D: TRBD2; CDR3: CASSPGLAEQVYEQYF; DNA: TGTGCCAGCAGCCCGGGACTAGCGGAGCAAGTCTACGAGCAGTACTTC
V: TRBV27; size: -; J: TRBJ2-3; D: TRBD2; CDR3: CASSSTHPGLAGDTDTQYF; DNA: TGTGCCAGCAGTTCGACACACCCGGGACTAGCGGGAGACACAGATACGCAGTATTTT
V: TRBV6-5; size: -; J: TRBJ1-2; D: TRBD1; CDR3: CASGGTGGFGYTF; DNA: TGTGCCAGCGGCGGGACAGGGGGATTTGGCTACACCTTC
V: TRBV9; size: few; J: TRBJ2-1; D: -; CDR3: CASSVENEQFF; DNA: TGTGCCAGCAGCGTTGAGAATGAGCAGTTCTTC
V: TRBV4-2; size: few; J: TRBJ1-3; D: -; CDR3: CASSLGGGASGNTIYF; DNA: TGTGCCAGCAGCCTCGGCGGGGGGGCCTCTGGAAACACCATATATTTT
V: TRBV5-4; size: large; J: TRBJ1-4; D: -; CDR3: CASSRGGERHEKLFF; DNA: TGTGCCAGCAGCCGGGGAGGGGAGAGGCATGAAAAACTGTTTTTT
V: TRBV7-6; size: -; J: TRBJ1-3; D: -; CDR3: CASSLVPPGSSGNTIYF; DNA: TGTGCCAGCAGCTTAGTCCCCCCGGGGAGCTCTGGAAACACCATATATTTT
V: TRBV18; size: -; J: TRBJ2-7; D: -; CDR3: CASSPLAGFPSYEQYF; DNA: TGTGCCAGCTCACCACTTGCGGGGTTCCCCTCCTACGAGCAGTACTTC
V: TRBV9; size: -; J: TRBJ2-2; D: -; CDR3: CASSVVQGGAGELFF; DNA: TGTGCCAGCAGCGTAGTACAGGGAGGGGCCGGGGAGCTGTTTTTT
V: TRBV18; size: once; J: TRBJ1-4; D: TRBD1; CDR3: CASSPGTATNEKLFF; DNA: TGTGCCAGCTCACCGGGGACAGCGACTAATGAAAAACTGTTTTTT